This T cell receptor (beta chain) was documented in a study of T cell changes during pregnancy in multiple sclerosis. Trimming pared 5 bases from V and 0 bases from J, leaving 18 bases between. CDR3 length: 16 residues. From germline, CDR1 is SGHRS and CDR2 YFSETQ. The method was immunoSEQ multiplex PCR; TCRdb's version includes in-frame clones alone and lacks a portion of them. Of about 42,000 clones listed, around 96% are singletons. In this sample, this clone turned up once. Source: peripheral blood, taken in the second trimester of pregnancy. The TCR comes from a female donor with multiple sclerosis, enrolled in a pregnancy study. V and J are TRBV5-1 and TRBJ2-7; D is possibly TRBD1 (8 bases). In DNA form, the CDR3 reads TGCGCCAGCAGTCCACAGGGGGGGTCCTCCTCCTACGAGCAGTACTTC. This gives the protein CASSPQGGSSSYEQYF.